Following are 19 T cell receptor beta chains from one sample sequenced in a study of T cell responses to AZD1222 COVID-19 vaccine. Profiled with immunoSEQ multiplex PCR; TCRdb holds only in-frame clones, not every one. Of about 150,000 clones listed, about nine tenths are singletons. Sequenced here: peripheral blood, sampled on day 0 of AZD1222 vaccination. The receptors derive from an adult in good health.

This chain connects TRBV27 to TRBJ2-7; D not resolved. Germline CDR1 reads MNHEY; CDR2 reads SMNVEV (reference sequence). Between the trimmed V and J ends, which lost 5 bases and 3 bases, there was a span of 14 bases. The CDR3 has 14 amino acids. CDR3 protein: CASSRLFPGYEQYF. Here the CDR3 DNA reads TGTGCCAGCAGTCGGTTGTTTCCGGGCTACGAGCAGTACTTC.

This rearrangement joins TRBV27 to TRBJ2-1, with 15 bases lining up with TRBD2. The CDR3 extends over 15 amino acids. After removal of 6 bases from V and 7 bases from J, the junction contained 4 bases not matched to a gene. CDR1 MNHEY and CDR2 SMNVEV come from the germline V gene (reference sequence). The CDR3 is CASRGLAGGGNEQFF. For the CDR3, the DNA is TGTGCCAGCAGGGGACTAGCGGGAGGAGGGAATGAGCAGTTCTTC.

The chain carries TRBV11-1 and TRBJ2-3; D unresolved. Germline V lookup: CDR1 SGHAT, CDR2 FQDESV (reference sequence). Trimming took 3 bases from V and 5 from J, leaving 15 bases between them. CDR3 length: 15 amino acids. The CDR3 spells CASSLAGRKVDTQYF. CDR3 coding DNA: TGTGCCAGCAGCTTGGCAGGCCGAAAGGTAGATACGCAGTATTTT.

The CDR3 loop is CASSLRQRGEKLFF. CDR3 nucleotide sequence: TGTGCCAGCAGCTTAAGGCAGCGGGGTGAAAAACTGTTTTTT. The V call is TRBV7-2, the J call TRBJ1-4; D call uncertain. Germline CDR1 and CDR2: SGHTA and FQGNSA. This CDR3 has 14 amino acids. With 2 bases removed from V and 7 bases from J, the gap between germline ends came to 11 bases.

In this sample, this clone turned up a few times. This rearrangement joins TRBV4-2 to TRBJ2-7, with 9 nucleotides matching TRBD2. The CDR3 totals 16 residues. Losses at the gene ends were 4 bases for V and 0 bases for J; bases not matched to a gene: 7. Germline lookup yields CDR1 LGHNA and CDR2 YNFKEQ. CDR3 region: CASSLGTSGFSYEQYF. CDR3 in DNA: TGTGCCAGCAGCCTTGGCACTAGCGGGTTCTCCTACGAGCAGTACTTC.

The rearrangement links TRBV5-4 to TRBJ1-5; D possibly corresponds to TRBD1 (6 bases). Germline loops: CDR1 SGHNT, CDR2 YYREEE (reference sequence). The V end was cut by 0 bases, the J end by 5 bases, with 9 bases between. The length of the CDR3 is 14 residues. CDR3 residues: CASSLGGGDQPQHF. The CDR3, as DNA: TGTGCCAGCAGCTTGGGCGGGGGCGATCAGCCCCAGCATTTT.

There are a few counts of this clone. The chain combines TRBV28 with TRBJ1-1, with D possibly matching TRBD1 (6 bases). Trimming took off 6 bases at V and 3 bases at J, with 14 bases between the two ends. The V gene's germline CDR1 is MDHEN and CDR2 SYDVKM. CDR3 size: 14 residues. CDR3 sequence reads: CASRQGSRDTEAFF. The CDR3 nucleotides read TGTGCCAGCAGACAGGGATCAAGGGACACTGAAGCTTTCTTT. The complete variable domain, with remaining parts taken from reference TRBV28 and TRBJ1-1, reads DVKVTQSSRYLVKRTGEKVFLECVQDMDHENMFWYRQDPGLGLRLIYFSYDVKMKEKGDIPEGYSVSREKKERFSLILESASTNQTSMYLCASRQGSRDTEAFFGQGTRLTVV.

The chain joins TRBV20-1 to TRBJ2-1; the D gene could be TRBD1 or TRBD2 (5 bases each). The V end was cut by 6 bases, the J end by 8 bases, with 11 bases between. The CDR3 has 11 residues. Germline-derived CDR1 and CDR2 are DFQATT and SNEGSKA (reference sequence). CDR3 amino acids: CSAVRGDEQFF. The CDR3 region has the DNA TGCAGTGCCGTCCGAGGGGATGAGCAGTTCTTC.

The CDR3, as DNA: TGTGCCAGCAGCTTAGAGTCATACAGGGTAGGATCACCCCTCCACTTT. Translation gives CASSLESYRVGSPLHF. V usage is TRBV7-6 and J usage is TRBJ1-6, with D possibly being TRBD1 (6 bases). CDR1 and CDR2 from the germline V gene are SGHVS and FNYEAQ. V gave up 1 base and J gave up 10 bases, with 17 bases separating them. The CDR3 length is 16 residues. The whole variable domain, filled in from reference TRBV7-6 and TRBJ1-6, reads GAGVSQSPRYKVTKRGQDVALRCDPISGHVSLYWYRQALGQGPEFLTYFNYEAQQDKSGLPNDRFSAERPEGSISTLTIQRTEQRDSAMYRCASSLESYRVGSPLHFGNGTRLTVT.

The rearrangement uses TRBV6-2 or TRBV6-3 and TRBJ1-1; D is unresolved. The CDR3 has 13 residues. Germline CDR1 reads MNHEY; CDR2 reads SVGEGT. V lost 5 bases and J lost 1, with 8 bases in between. This chain's CDR3 is CASSDGANTEAFF. The CDR3 nucleotides read TGTGCCAGCAGTGACGGCGCGAACACTGAAGCTTTCTTT.

CDR3 amino acids: CATSDPSGQGEWGNQPQHF. CDR3 nucleotide sequence: TGTGCCACCAGTGATCCTTCGGGGCAGGGGGAGTGGGGAAATCAGCCCCAGCATTTT. The chain uses TRBV24-1 and TRBJ1-5; 7 bases match TRBD1. V was pared by 3 bases and J by 4 bases, with 17 bases of the junction left unmatched. Germline loops: CDR1 KGHDR, CDR2 SFDVKD. CDR3 length: 19 amino acids.

The sample holds one count of this clone. V is TRBV9 and J is TRBJ1-1; D is unresolved. Germline V gives CDR1 SGDLS, CDR2 YYNGEE. The germline V and J ends were trimmed by 0 bases and 0 bases, with 6 bases remaining between them. The CDR3 is 14 residues long. The CDR3 here is CASSVGGMNTEAFF. In DNA form, the CDR3 reads TGTGCCAGCAGCGTAGGCGGGATGAACACTGAAGCTTTCTTT. Supplemented by reference TRBV9 and TRBJ1-1, the full variable domain reads DSGVTQTPKHLITATGQRVTLRCSPRSGDLSVYWYQQSLDQGLQFLIQYYNGEERAKGNILERFSAQQFPDLHSELNLSSLELGDSALYFCASSVGGMNTEAFFGQGTRLTVV.

The rearrangement joins TRBV7-9 to TRBJ1-1; D unclear. Trimming left V 5 bases short and J 0 bases short, with 7 bases between. CDR1 and CDR2 from the germline V gene are SEHNR and FQNEAQ (reference sequence). The CDR3 contains 13 residues. CDR3 loop: CASSQTVNTEAFF. CDR3 in DNA: TGTGCCAGCAGCCAGACGGTGAACACTGAAGCTTTCTTT.

This sequence joins TRBV7-3 and TRBJ2-1; tentatively, D is TRBD2 (6 bases). Looked up from germline, CDR1 is SGHTA and CDR2 is FQGTGA. This CDR3 has 13 residues. The V and J ends lost 4 bases and 9 bases respectively, with 13 bases between them. The CDR3 reads CASSSGALGEQFF. DNA of the CDR3: TGTGCCAGCAGCTCGGGAGCGCTGGGTGAGCAGTTCTTC.

The CDR3 region is CASSPRGGLGTEAFF. CDR3 nucleotide sequence: TGTGCCAGCAGCCCCCGGGGAGGGTTAGGAACTGAAGCTTTCTTT. The V gene is TRBV6-2 or TRBV6-3, the J gene TRBJ1-1; no clear D gene. The germline V gene has CDR1 MNHEY and CDR2 SVGEGT. Trimming took 6 bases from V and 5 from J, leaving 19 bases between them. The CDR3 has 15 amino acids.

This clone was picked up one time. The genes are TRBV19 and TRBJ1-1; weak D call: TRBD1 (5 bases). CDR3 size: 12 residues. The germline V gene encodes CDR1 LNHDA and CDR2 SQIVND (reference sequence). The germline V and J ends were trimmed by 7 bases and 7 bases, with 13 bases remaining between them. CDR3 amino acids: CASKGLDGEAFF. CDR3 bases: TGTGCCAGTAAGGGACTGGACGGTGAAGCTTTCTTT. Full variable domain (rest looked up from reference TRBV19 and TRBJ1-1): DGGITQSPKYLFRKEGQNVTLSCEQNLNHDAMYWYRQDPGQGLRLIYYSQIVNDFQKGDIAEGYSVSREKKESFPLTVTSAQKNPTAFYLCASKGLDGEAFFGQGTRLTVV.

The rearrangement uses TRBV2 and TRBJ2-3, with D unresolved. V was shortened by 6 bases and J by 2 bases, with 12 bases between the two germline ends. The CDR3 sequence is 14 residues long. Germline CDR1 reads SNHLY; CDR2 reads FYNNEI. The DNA of the CDR3 is TGTGCCAGCAGCCGAACCGCCTCCACAGATACGCAGTATTTT. This encodes CASSRTASTDTQYF. The full variable domain, with the rest looked up from reference TRBV2 and TRBJ2-3, is EPEVTQTPSHQVTQMGQEVILRCVPISNHLYFYWYRQILGQKVEFLVSFYNNEISEKSEIFDDQFSVERPDGSNFTLKIRSTKLEDSAMYFCASSRTASTDTQYFGPGTRLTVL.

This clone was seen a handful of times. The chain links TRBV9 to TRBJ2-1; the D gene is possibly TRBD2 (5 bases). V lost 3 bases to trimming and J lost 4 bases, with 8 bases between them. CDR1 is SGDLS, CDR2 YYNGEE, per germline. CDR3 length equals 13 residues. The CDR3 sequence is CASSGPGYNEQFF. In DNA, the CDR3 is TGTGCCAGCAGCGGGCCGGGGTACAATGAGCAGTTCTTC.

The chain carries TRBV13 and TRBJ2-1; 11 positions agree with TRBD2. This CDR3 region has 16 residues. Germline-derived CDR1 and CDR2 are PRHDT and FYEKMQ (reference sequence). V shed 0 bases, J shed 3 bases, and the junction held 1 base outside the gene matches. The CDR3 nucleotides are TGTGCCAGCAGCTTAGGGGGGACTAGCGGCTACAATGAGCAGTTCTTC. Translated: CASSLGGTSGYNEQFF.